The 11 T cell receptor beta chains in this list originate from one sample, sequenced in a study of CD8 T cells in ankylosing spondylitis. Points from the study as a whole: The study identified a TCR beta motif of several highly homologous variants that appeared characteristic of ankylosing spondylitis blood.

TCRdb re-derived calls from the 5' RACE reads in MiXCR, one entry per CDR3 protein. The data show around 130,000 distinct CDR3 sequences, under 20% seen once. What these receptors recognize is not known. Sequenced sample: blood, either unsorted or a sorted T cell fraction (not recorded which). Receptor source: a male donor with ankylosing spondylitis.

V usage is TRBV3-1 and J usage is TRBJ2-3, with D uncertain. Per germline, CDR1 LGHDT and CDR2 YNNKEL (reference sequence). The CDR3 is 15 amino acids. V lost 0 bases to trimming and J lost 2 bases, with 9 bases between them. The DNA of the CDR3 is TGTGCCAGCAGCCAAGATCTGGATACCACAGATACGCAGTATTTT. It encodes CASSQDLDTTDTQYF.

V usage is TRBV27 and J usage is TRBJ2-7; D possibly corresponds to TRBD1 (5 bases). This CDR3 comprises 11 residues. Per germline, CDR1 MNHEY and CDR2 SMNVEV (reference sequence). V was cut by 11 bases and J by 9 bases, with 17 bases left in between. In DNA, the CDR3 is TGTGCCGCCTCTAAGGGGCTCGTGCAGTACTTC. This translates into CAASKGLVQYF.

The chain combines TRBV15 with TRBJ1-4; TRBD1 agrees at 7 bases. The germline CDR1 and CDR2 sequences are LNHNV and YYDKDF (reference sequence). The CDR3 is made up of 15 amino acids. The V and J ends lost 0 bases and 8 bases, in that order; junction bases with no gene match: 6. CDR3 sequence: CATSRDKTGNEKLFF. The CDR3 DNA reads TGTGCCACCAGCAGAGATAAGACAGGGAACGAAAAACTGTTTTTT.

This clonotype occurred a few times. The chain employs TRBV9 and TRBJ2-7; 9 positions match TRBD1. The CDR3 is 15 amino acids. V shed 0 bases, J shed 9 bases, and the junction held 10 bases outside the gene matches. Germline V gives CDR1 SGDLS, CDR2 YYNGEE. The CDR3 DNA follows: TGTGCCAGCAGCGTAGCTATGGGACAGGGATTCGCGCAGTACTTC. Translation gives CASSVAMGQGFAQYF.

This clonotype has a handful of counts. CDR3: CASSWTSGSLNEQFF. The CDR3 nucleotides are TGCGCCAGCAGCTGGACTAGCGGGAGCCTTAATGAGCAGTTCTTC. The V gene is TRBV5-1, the J gene TRBJ2-1, with 13 bases fitting TRBD2. The CDR3 runs to 15 residues. V was pared by 3 bases and J by 7 bases, with 4 bases of the junction left unmatched. Germline V CDR1 and CDR2: SGHRS, YFSETQ. Full variable domain (outside the CDR3, taken from reference TRBV5-1 and TRBJ2-1): KAGVTQTPRYLIKTRGQQVTLSCSPISGHRSVSWYQQTPGQGLQFLFEYFSETQRNKGNFPGRFSGRQFSNSRSEMNVSTLELGDSALYLCASSWTSGSLNEQFFGPGTRLTVL.

This clonotype occurred a few times. The chain uses TRBV27 and TRBJ1-1; D is possibly TRBD1 (6 bases). Germline CDR1 MNHEY, CDR2 SMNVEV (reference sequence). This CDR3 contains 13 residues. Trimming pared 4 bases from V and 4 bases from J, leaving 10 bases between. The CDR3 is CASSWGAATEAFF. The CDR3 region has the DNA TGTGCCAGCAGTTGGGGGGCGGCCACTGAAGCTTTCTTT.

This chain joins TRBV28 and TRBJ1-5; D gene ambiguous. The germline gives CDR1 MDHEN, CDR2 SYDVKM. The ends were cut back, 6 bases at V and 0 bases at J, with 9 bases in the middle. CDR3 length: 14 residues. This CDR3 reads CASSPASSNQPQHF. CDR3 bases: TGTGCCAGCAGCCCTGCCAGTAGCAATCAGCCCCAGCATTTT.

This clonotype has just a few counts. The genes are TRBV11-2 and TRBJ2-1; possibly TRBD1 or TRBD2 for D (6 bases each). The germline V gene has CDR1 SGHAT and CDR2 FQNNGV. This CDR3 spans 21 amino acids. Trimming took off 2 bases at V and 10 bases at J, with 36 bases between the two ends. CDR3 coding DNA: TGTGCCAGCAGCTTACCAAGGGACGGGGGACATCCGGCCGCTTTGGCTGACGAGCAGTTCTTC. Protein: CASSLPRDGGHPAALADEQFF.

The table lists this clonotype with many counts. J is TRBJ1-1 and V is TRBV4-2; no firm D call. This CDR3 is built from 12 residues. V dropped 0 bases and J dropped 5 bases, with 4 bases sitting between them. CDR1 LGHNA and CDR2 YNFKEQ come from the germline V gene. The CDR3 loop is CASSQDRTEAFF. In nucleotides, the CDR3 is TGTGCCAGCAGCCAAGACCGGACTGAAGCTTTCTTT.

The V call is TRBV18, the J call TRBJ2-1; 12 nucleotides agree with TRBD2. Losses at the gene ends were 0 bases for V and 1 base for J; bases not matched to a gene: 1. The germline V gene encodes CDR1 KGHSH and CDR2 LQKENI. This CDR3 contains 17 residues. CDR3 DNA sequence: TGTGCCAGCTCACCACCAGGACTAGCGGGATCCTACAATGAGCAGTTCTTC. It translates to CASSPPGLAGSYNEQFF.

The chain carries TRBV7-9 and TRBJ2-7; maybe TRBD2 (5 bases). The germline V gene has CDR1 SEHNR and CDR2 FQNEAQ (reference sequence). Trimming took off 1 base at V and 2 bases at J, with 12 bases between the two ends. This CDR3 region has 15 residues. DNA of the CDR3: TGTGCCAGCAGCTTAGGAAGCGGAGAAGCCTACGAGCAGTACTTC. It translates to CASSLGSGEAYEQYF.